The 30 T cell receptor beta chains in this list originate from one sample, sequenced in a study of blood T cell repertoires in COVID-19. Sequenced by immunoSEQ multiplex PCR; TCRdb stores in-frame clones only, minus some. The table records about 49,000 clones, roughly 84% of them present only once. Sequencing used peripheral blood. These receptors all stem from a human donor in a cohort sampled during active COVID-19.

The J gene is TRBJ1-1, the V gene TRBV9; 10 nucleotides match TRBD1. V lost 3 bases and J lost 5; bases outside the gene matches: 13. CDR1 SGDLS and CDR2 YYNGEE come from the germline V gene. The CDR3 length is 17 residues. The CDR3 region is CASSGHRDRGWGTEAFF. The DNA of the CDR3 is TGTGCCAGCAGCGGGCACCGGGACAGGGGATGGGGGACTGAAGCTTTCTTT.

The chain has TRBV5-1 and TRBJ1-3, with a possible D match to TRBD1 (6 bases). This CDR3 is 15 amino acids long. Germline values: CDR1 SGHRS, CDR2 YFSETQ. The germline V and J ends were trimmed by 4 bases and 0 bases, with 11 bases remaining between them. CDR3 nucleotide sequence: TGCGCCAGCAGCATAGCAGGGGACTCTGGAAACACCATATATTTT. It encodes CASSIAGDSGNTIYF.

This clone has more than one count but fewer than ten. The chain uses TRBV25-1 and TRBJ1-1; D remains ambiguous. This CDR3 comprises 15 residues. Looked up from germline, CDR1 is MGHDK and CDR2 is SYGVNS. V was shortened by 3 bases and J by 6 bases, with 17 bases between the two germline ends. This CDR3 reads CASSDPGTPTPEAFF. CDR3 DNA sequence: TGTGCCAGCAGTGACCCAGGAACTCCAACACCTGAAGCTTTCTTT.

The genes are TRBV3-1 (or the pseudogene TRBV3-2) and TRBJ2-3, with 7 bases identical to TRBD2. Germline assignment: CDR1 LGHDT and CDR2 YNNKEL (reference sequence). The CDR3 is 18 residues long. J lost 0 bases, V lost 1 base, and 10 bases had no gene match. The CDR3: CASSQVFMAAGSTDTQYF. For the CDR3, the DNA is TGTGCCAGCAGCCAAGTATTTATGGCAGCGGGGAGCACAGATACGCAGTATTTT.

This clone was counted only a few times. This chain links TRBV27 with TRBJ1-3; TRBD1 might be the D (5 bases). Germline-derived CDR1 and CDR2 are MNHEY and SMNVEV (reference sequence). Trimming stripped 6 bases from V and 4 bases from J, with 16 bases between. The CDR3 is 15 amino acids. The CDR3 reads CASSPDTVGGNTIYF. The CDR3, as DNA: TGTGCCAGCAGCCCGGACACCGTCGGAGGAAACACCATATATTTT.

V gene TRBV6-5 combines with J gene TRBJ1-2, with 8 bases lining up with TRBD1. Trimming at V came to 0 bases and at J to 7 bases, leaving 4 bases not matched to a gene. Germline values: CDR1 MNHEY, CDR2 SVGAGI. This CDR3 is built from 14 residues. CDR3 nucleotides: TGTGCCAGCAGTTACTCCCAGGGGGCGGCTGGCTACACCTTC. Translating gives CASSYSQGAAGYTF.

The chain couples TRBV2 to TRBJ2-7; tentative D call: TRBD1 (6 bases). The germline gives CDR1 SNHLY, CDR2 FYNNEI. V was pared by 10 bases and J by 3 bases, with 16 bases between. CDR3 size: 13 residues. The CDR3 region is CATAGSGHYEQYF. The CDR3 DNA follows: TGTGCCACCGCAGGGTCGGGACACTACGAGCAGTACTTC.

The J gene is TRBJ2-2, the V gene TRBV2; TRBD1 matches 7 bases. Germline V gives CDR1 SNHLY, CDR2 FYNNEI. Unmatched junction bases numbered 1, after V lost 0 bases and J lost 6 bases. The CDR3 loop spans 14 amino acids. CDR3 protein: CASSEAGQAGELFF. The CDR3 DNA is TGTGCCAGCAGTGAAGCCGGACAGGCCGGGGAGCTGTTTTTT.

The V call is TRBV28, the J call TRBJ1-2; D gene ambiguous. Germline V gene sequence: CDR1 MDHEN, CDR2 SYDVKM. V shed 7 bases and J shed 3 bases, with 12 bases lying between them. CDR3 length: 13 amino acids. The CDR3 is CASTQHADYGYTF. The CDR3 region has the DNA TGTGCCAGCACCCAGCACGCGGACTATGGCTACACCTTC.

The chain is built from TRBV4-1 and TRBJ1-3, with 8 bases fitting TRBD1. With V trimmed by 4 bases and J by 0 bases, 11 bases remained unmatched. The CDR3 extends over 18 amino acids. From germline, CDR1 is MGHRA and CDR2 YSYEKL. In nucleotides, the CDR3 is TGCGCCAGCAGCCGGGGTCGACAGGGGTTACGCTCTGGAAACACCATATATTTT. Residues: CASSRGRQGLRSGNTIYF.

The rearrangement links TRBV18 to TRBJ2-2; the match to TRBD2 covers 12 bases. The germline V gene encodes CDR1 KGHSH and CDR2 LQKENI. The trim removed 3 bases at V and 3 bases at J, leaving 2 bases unmatched. This CDR3 contains 16 residues. The CDR3 coding sequence is TGTGCCAGCTCACCGACTAGCGGGAGATACACCGGGGAGCTGTTTTTT. It specifies CASSPTSGRYTGELFF.

This chain links TRBV28 with TRBJ2-5, with 7 nucleotides matching TRBD1. Germline values: CDR1 MDHEN, CDR2 SYDVKM. The CDR3 covers 18 residues. J was trimmed by 1 base and V by 1 base; bases with no gene match: 12. CDR3 amino acids: CASSLFGMRDSSQETQYF. Here the CDR3 DNA reads TGTGCCAGCAGTTTATTTGGCATGAGGGACAGTTCCCAAGAGACCCAGTACTTC.

The chain recombines TRBV9 with TRBJ2-7; D ambiguous. V was cut by 1 base and J by 5 bases, with 10 bases left in between. CDR3 length equals 13 residues. The germline CDR1 and CDR2 sequences are SGDLS and YYNGEE. This chain's CDR3 is CASSVTTLDEQYF. The CDR3 DNA follows: TGTGCCAGCAGCGTAACGACACTCGACGAGCAGTACTTC. The complete variable domain, with remaining parts taken from reference TRBV9 and TRBJ2-7, reads DSGVTQTPKHLITATGQRVTLRCSPRSGDLSVYWYQQSLDQGLQFLIQYYNGEERAKGNILERFSAQQFPDLHSELNLSSLELGDSALYFCASSVTTLDEQYFGPGTRLTVT.

The chain uses TRBV28 and TRBJ1-1, with D unresolved. CDR1 is MDHEN and CDR2 is SYDVKM in the germline V gene. The CDR3 sequence is 16 residues long. The germline V and J ends were trimmed by 4 bases and 0 bases, with 15 bases remaining between them. This CDR3 reads CASSYTGMPVNTEAFF. The CDR3, as DNA: TGTGCCAGCAGTTACACGGGGATGCCGGTGAACACTGAAGCTTTCTTT. Full variable domain (outside the CDR3, taken from reference TRBV28 and TRBJ1-1): DVKVTQSSRYLVKRTGEKVFLECVQDMDHENMFWYRQDPGLGLRLIYFSYDVKMKEKGDIPEGYSVSREKKERFSLILESASTNQTSMYLCASSYTGMPVNTEAFFGQGTRLTVV.

The V call is TRBV29-1, the J call TRBJ1-2; TRBD1 is a possible D gene (5 bases). The CDR3 length is 14 residues. Trimming cost V 2 bases and J 6 bases, with 16 bases left between them. Germline lookup yields CDR1 SQVTM and CDR2 ANQGSEA. In DNA, the CDR3 is TGCAGCGTTGAACCACTTTTAGCAGGGAATGGCTACACCTTC. Its translation is CSVEPLLAGNGYTF.

V is TRBV7-6 and J is TRBJ2-3; possibly TRBD1 for D (6 bases). Germline V lookup: CDR1 SGHVS, CDR2 FNYEAQ. The germline V and J ends were trimmed by 1 base and 3 bases, with 11 bases remaining between them. The CDR3 contains 15 residues. CDR3 region: CASSLDRERTDTQYF. The CDR3 DNA sequence: TGTGCCAGCAGCTTAGACAGGGAGAGGACAGATACGCAGTATTTT.

The CDR3 nucleotides are TGCAGTGCTAGTTCGCCGCTCGGCAATGAGCAGTTCTTC. Amino acid sequence: CSASSPLGNEQFF. The V gene is TRBV20-1, the J gene TRBJ2-1; D is uncertain. This CDR3 comprises 13 residues. Trimming shortened V by 3 bases and J by 6 bases, and 12 bases separated the two germline ends. CDR1 is DFQATT, CDR2 SNEGSKA, per germline (reference sequence).

The J gene is TRBJ2-3, the V gene TRBV5-1; 9 positions match TRBD2. The CDR3 totals 16 residues. V was clipped by 4 bases and J by 6 bases; unmatched bases: 12. Germline assignment: CDR1 SGHRS and CDR2 YFSETQ. The CDR3 DNA reads TGCGCCAGCAGCCCGGCGGGGGCGGGAGGGCTGGATACGCAGTATTTT. This translates into CASSPAGAGGLDTQYF.

This clone was detected once. V usage is TRBV24-1 and J usage is TRBJ2-2, with 7 nucleotides matching TRBD1. The V and J ends lost 4 bases and 4 bases, in that order; junction bases with no gene match: 5. There are 15 residues in the CDR3. Germline lookup yields CDR1 KGHDR and CDR2 SFDVKD. The CDR3 bases are TGTGCCACCAGTGAGGCCGGGACAGCCACCGGGGAGCTGTTTTTT. Protein sequence: CATSEAGTATGELFF.

V and J are TRBV11-2 and TRBJ2-7, with D tentatively TRBD1 (6 bases). Germline assignment: CDR1 SGHAT and CDR2 FQNNGV. The CDR3 loop spans 15 amino acids. Trimming cost V 4 bases and J 0 bases, with 13 bases left between them. Here the CDR3 DNA reads TGTGCCAGCAGCTGGCGCCGGGACACCTCCTACGAGCAGTACTTC. Protein product: CASSWRRDTSYEQYF.

Here the CDR3 DNA reads TGTGCCAGCAGTTTAGGTAATAACTATGGCTACACCTTC. Its translation is CASSLGNNYGYTF. The V gene is TRBV12-3 or TRBV12-4, the J gene TRBJ1-2; the D is unclear. The germline V and J ends were trimmed by 1 base and 1 base, with 4 bases remaining between them. This CDR3 is built from 13 residues.

The V and J genes are TRBV15 and TRBJ2-7; TRBD2 might be the D (5 bases). Trimming cost V 1 base and J 3 bases, with 13 bases left between them. Looked up from germline, CDR1 is LNHNV and CDR2 is YYDKDF (reference sequence). The length of the CDR3 is 15 residues. The CDR3 DNA is TGTGCCACCAGCAGAGTGGAGAGACTAAGCTACGAGCAGTACTTC. Encoded protein: CATSRVERLSYEQYF.

V gene TRBV18 combines with J gene TRBJ2-1; 16 bases align to TRBD2. The CDR3 contains 19 residues. J gave up 2 bases and V 5 bases, and 9 bases lay outside the gene matches. The V gene's germline CDR1 is KGHSH and CDR2 LQKENI. CDR3: CASSSVPGLAGGTYNEQFF. The CDR3, as DNA: TGTGCCAGCTCATCCGTCCCGGGACTAGCGGGGGGGACCTACAATGAGCAGTTCTTC.

The chain joins TRBV7-2 to TRBJ2-7, with 9 bases fitting TRBD2. This CDR3 contains 15 residues. V was pared by 1 base and J by 2 bases, with 3 bases of the junction left unmatched. Germline V gene lookup returns CDR1 SGHTA and CDR2 FQGNSA. CDR3 amino acids: CASSLVSGGPYEQYF. The CDR3 nucleotides read TGTGCCAGCAGCTTAGTTAGCGGGGGTCCCTACGAGCAGTACTTC. Drawing the rest from reference TRBV7-2 and TRBJ2-7, the complete variable domain is GAGVSQSPSNKVTEKGKDVELRCDPISGHTALYWYRQSLGQGLEFLIYFQGNSAPDKSGLPSDRFSAERTGGSVSTLTIQRTQQEDSAVYLCASSLVSGGPYEQYFGPGTRLTVT.

This clone has a handful of counts. This sequence joins TRBV10-3 and TRBJ2-1; the match to TRBD1 covers 11 bases. J was trimmed by 6 bases and V by 6 bases; bases with no gene match: 7. CDR1 is ENHRY and CDR2 is SYGVKD in the germline V gene. There are 15 residues in the CDR3. The CDR3 sequence: CAIREGQGAGNEQFF. CDR3 nucleotide sequence: TGTGCCATCAGGGAAGGACAGGGGGCTGGCAATGAGCAGTTCTTC.

This sequence joins TRBV6-5 and TRBJ2-5; 8 nucleotides match TRBD2. CDR3 length: 14 amino acids. V dropped 8 bases and J dropped 2; count of bases not matched to a gene: 7. From germline, CDR1 is MNHEY and CDR2 SVGAGI. The CDR3 bases are TGTGCCAGCCGGCGGGGCGGGGGGCAAGAGACCCAGTACTTC. Its translation: CASRRGGGQETQYF.

The chain links TRBV6-6 to TRBJ2-1, with a tentative D call TRBD2 (6 bases). CDR1 is MNHNY and CDR2 is SVGAGI in the germline V gene (reference sequence). The CDR3 has 12 amino acids. Trimming pared 7 bases from V and 12 bases from J, leaving 16 bases between. CDR3 coding DNA: TGTGCCAGCACCCCTGGGGGGAGTGGGCAGTTCTTC. Translation gives CASTPGGSGQFF.

The chain joins TRBV19 to TRBJ2-1; 13 nucleotides align to TRBD2. The CDR3 covers 14 residues. The ends lost 10 bases at V and 10 bases at J; junction bases unmatched: 10. CDR1 and CDR2 (germline): LNHDA, SQIVND (reference sequence). CDR3 nucleotide sequence: TGTGCCACCAGGACTAGCGGGAGCTTAGGCGAGCAGTTCTTC. Its translation is CATRTSGSLGEQFF.

CDR3 DNA: TGTGCCAGCAGCCCGACACCAAATTTCTACGAGCAGTACTTC. This translates into CASSPTPNFYEQYF. The chain links TRBV6-6 to TRBJ2-7; D is undetermined. This CDR3 spans 14 amino acids. CDR1 is MNHNY and CDR2 is SVGAGI in the germline V gene (reference sequence). V was shortened by 6 bases and J by 3 bases, with 15 bases between the two germline ends.

This chain uses TRBV28 with TRBJ2-7; D ambiguous. V was clipped by 5 bases and J by 3 bases, with 8 bases between them. CDR1 is MDHEN and CDR2 is SYDVKM in the germline V gene. This CDR3 has 12 residues. DNA for the CDR3: TGTGCCAGCAGTCCCCTCGGCTACGAGCAGTACTTC. Protein: CASSPLGYEQYF.